The 8 T cell receptor beta chains reported below all come from one sample, sequenced in a study of tumor and adjacent non-tumor tissue in lung cancer. RNA was extracted from bulk tissue without any cell sorting. A modified ARM-PCR protocol with three rounds of nested PCR amplified TCRbeta. MiXCR, applied by TCRdb to the multiplex PCR reads, yields one record per CDR3 protein. Counted here are 90,000 to 110,000 distinct CDR3 sequences, 75% occurring once; the ten biggest clones make up under 45%. Sequenced material: lung tumor tissue. These TCRs come from a woman aged 55-75 years with non-small cell lung cancer.

As for this clonotype: The junction does not match germline at one end; this may be a read error. This chain connects TRBV20-1 to TRBJ2-1; maybe TRBD2 (6 bases). The CDR3 totals 18 residues. Per germline, CDR1 DFQATT and CDR2 SNEGSKA (reference sequence). The DNA of the CDR3 is TGCAGTGCTAGAGCAGCGGGTCCACCCCTTAACTTCTACAGTGAGCAGTCCTTC. Its translation: CSARAAGPPLNFYSEQSF.

V usage is TRBV6-6 and J usage is TRBJ2-3; perhaps TRBD2 as D (5 bases). The CDR3 spans 14 residues. The germline gives CDR1 MNHNY, CDR2 SVGAGI (reference sequence). Trimming left V 5 bases short and J 3 bases short, with 12 bases between. For the CDR3, the DNA is TGTGCCAGCAGTCACTTGCGGAGGACAGATACGCAGTATTTT. Protein sequence: CASSHLRRTDTQYF.

Details on this clonotype: Because it lacks the conserved phenylalanine or tryptophan at the end, this CDR3 is likely a read error. The DNA is left out, because the CDR3 cannot be placed on it with certainty; the CDR3 is given as TCRdb lists it. V is TRBV11-3 and J is TRBJ2-3. Germline V CDR1 and CDR2: SGHNT, YENEEA. The length of the CDR3 is 13 amino acids, counting both ends. The CDR3 region is CASRMSQGDTQYS.

Comments on this clonotype: The CDR3 ends on some other residue instead of the conserved phenylalanine or tryptophan, so this is likely a read error. This sequence joins TRBV11-3 and TRBJ2-1, with TRBD2 identical over 12 bases. The germline V gene has CDR1 SGHNT and CDR2 YENEEA. The CDR3 length is 18 residues. V dropped 1 base and J dropped 9; count of bases not matched to a gene: 13. CDR3 amino acids: CASSLGLAGGNYHIEQFL. The CDR3 region has the DNA TGTGCCAGCAGCTTAGGCCTAGCGGGAGGGAACTATCATATTGAGCAGTTCTTA.

Of note for this clonotype: The CDR3 ends on some other residue instead of the conserved phenylalanine or tryptophan, so this is likely a read error. The rearrangement uses TRBV20-1 and TRBJ2-1; 8 bases are shared with TRBD2. This CDR3 comprises 14 residues. Germline V gives CDR1 DFQATT, CDR2 SNEGSKA (reference sequence). This chain's CDR3 is CSASVASGLDEQFI. In DNA, the CDR3 is TGTAGTGCTAGTGTGGCTAGCGGGCTCGATGAGCAGTTCATC.

This clonotype has a handful of counts. A much larger clone differs by one base, so this may be a read error. This sequence joins TRBV20-1 and TRBJ2-3, with 7 positions matching TRBD2. From germline, CDR1 is DFQATT and CDR2 SNEGSKA (reference sequence). The trim removed 6 bases at V and 1 base at J, leaving 7 bases unmatched. The CDR3 is 14 residues long. The CDR3 reads CSARHSGCTDTQYF. CDR3 DNA sequence: TGCAGTGCCCGCCATAGCGGGTGCACAGATACGCAGTATTTT.

This clonotype was recorded many times. The CDR3 DNA sequence: TGCAGTGCCGCGTGGAGCGGGGGAGATGATACGCAGTATTTT. Encoded protein: CSAAWSGGDDTQYF. The chain joins TRBV20-1 to TRBJ2-3; 8 positions match TRBD2. The CDR3 is 14 amino acids. Germline V gives CDR1 DFQATT, CDR2 SNEGSKA (reference sequence). J was trimmed by 6 bases and V by 6 bases; bases with no gene match: 11.

In the case of this clonotype: This sequence may be a read error, since a much larger clone differs from it by one base. The CDR3 carries no conserved terminal phenylalanine or tryptophan, so it likely arises from a read error. V is TRBV12-3 or TRBV12-4 and J is TRBJ2-5; either TRBD1 or TRBD2 may supply D (5 bases each). Trimming removed 3 bases from V and 5 bases from J, with 19 bases in between. The CDR3 loop spans 16 amino acids. CDR3 nucleotides: TGTGCCAGCAGTTTTAATTCTCTCGGGGCTGGGGAGACCCAGTACTTA. Translating gives CASSFNSLGAGETQYL.